This is a list of T cell receptor beta chains from one sample in a study of T-cell reconstitution after alpha-beta-depleted transplantation in children. Using its own MiXCR run on the PCR reads, TCRdb lists one record per CDR3 protein. The sample has about 400,000 distinct CDR3 sequences; 20% are singletons. The source material was PBMCs from the stem cell graft donor, sampled from the stem cell graft. Every receptor here comes from a human donor who donated a stem cell graft to a child with acute myeloid leukemia. The CDR3 runs from the conserved cysteine through the conserved F or W. A D gene is named only where the DNA matches it firmly. Rows may omit the clone size; those that give it use once, few, many or a size class.

TRBD2	TRBV15	TRBJ2-7	few	CATSGGGRNSYEQYF	TGTGCCACCAGCGGGGGCGGGAGGAACTCCTACGAGCAGTACTTC
TRBD1	TRBV12-3/TRBV12-4	TRBJ1-5	.	CASSQGQGESSPQHF	TGTGCCAGCAGCCAGGGACAGGGTGAAAGTTCGCCCCAGCATTTT
TRBD1	TRBV12-3/TRBV12-4	TRBJ2-5	.	CASSLGTGQWETQYF	TGTGCCAGCAGTTTGGGGACAGGGCAATGGGAGACCCAGTACTTC
TRBD1	TRBV6-5	TRBJ1-1	many	CASSYTLQGMNTEAFF	TGTGCCAGCAGTTACACCTTACAGGGGATGAACACTGAAGCTTTCTTT
.	TRBV18	TRBJ2-1	.	CASTQGGGLVYEQFF	TGTGCCAGCACCCAGGGGGGTGGCTTGGTTTATGAGCAGTTCTTC
.	TRBV10-3	TRBJ2-3	few	CAISGGPSSDTQYF	TGTGCCATCAGTGGGGGACCTTCATCGGATACGCAGTATTTT
TRBD2	TRBV28	TRBJ2-3	few	CASSKGLAVSTDTQYF	TGTGCCAGCAGTAAAGGACTAGCCGTTAGCACAGATACGCAGTATTTT
.	TRBV6-1	TRBJ1-3	.	CASSDVAGNTIYF	TGTGCCAGCAGCGATGTAGCGGGAAACACCATATATTTT
TRBD1	TRBV20-1	TRBJ2-3	once	CSTQKGTGFPQTDTQYF	TGCAGCACCCAAAAAGGGACAGGCTTCCCCCAAACAGATACGCAGTATTTT
.	TRBV25-1	TRBJ2-7	few	CASSQSTVISYEQYF	TGTGCCAGCAGTCAATCGACAGTAATCTCCTACGAGCAGTACTTC
.	TRBV5-1	TRBJ1-2	.	CASSLDNYGYTF	TGCGCCAGCAGCTTGGACAACTATGGCTACACCTTC
TRBD2	TRBV12-3/TRBV12-4	TRBJ2-7	many	CASSLGSLAGIYEQYF	TGTGCCAGCAGTTTGGGGTCACTAGCGGGGATCTACGAGCAGTACTTC
.	TRBV7-3	TRBJ2-2	.	CASSLGPGDNTGELFF	TGTGCCAGCAGCTTAGGTCCAGGGGATAACACCGGGGAGCTGTTTTTT
.	TRBV29-1	TRBJ2-1	many	CSAGEQFF	TGCAGCGCGGGTGAGCAGTTCTTC
.	TRBV20-1	TRBJ1-2	few	CSARGSESPNYGYTF	TGCAGTGCTAGAGGGTCAGAGTCCCCTAACTATGGCTACACCTTC
TRBD2	TRBV9	TRBJ2-1	many	CASSLGLAEYNEQFF	TGTGCCAGCAGCCTTGGACTAGCAGAGTACAATGAGCAGTTCTTC
.	TRBV11-2	TRBJ2-1	many	CASSPRGISSYNEQFF	TGTGCCAGCAGCCCTAGGGGGATAAGCTCCTACAATGAGCAGTTCTTC
TRBD2	TRBV11-2	TRBJ2-1	.	CASSPEASGRRPLNEQFF	TGTGCCAGCAGCCCCGAGGCTAGCGGGAGGCGCCCCCTCAATGAGCAGTTCTTC
.	TRBV12-3/TRBV12-4	TRBJ1-3	.	CASSLGLGNTIYF	TGTGCCAGCAGTTTAGGGTTGGGAAACACCATATATTTT
TRBD2	TRBV2	TRBJ2-7	few	CASGVAAGDPYEQYF	TGTGCCAGCGGGGTCGCTGCGGGAGATCCGTACGAGCAGTACTTC
TRBD2	TRBV9	TRBJ2-3	.	CASSVSGTPTDTQYF	TGTGCCAGCAGCGTTAGCGGGACCCCCACAGATACGCAGTATTTT
.	TRBV12-3/TRBV12-4	TRBJ1-5	few	CASSSSTSPVQPQHF	TGTGCCAGCAGTTCTTCCACCAGCCCTGTCCAGCCCCAGCATTTT
TRBD2	TRBV20-1	TRBJ2-3	many	CSARDAGGPGTDTQYF	TGCAGTGCTAGAGATGCGGGAGGGCCCGGCACAGATACGCAGTATTTT
TRBD1	TRBV7-8	TRBJ2-2	.	CASSPTTGGYTGELFF	TGTGCCAGCAGCCCAACGACAGGGGGGTACACCGGGGAGCTGTTTTTT
.	TRBV20-1	TRBJ1-1	.	CSASRGGSGTEAFF	TGCAGTGCTAGTCGGGGCGGCAGCGGAACTGAAGCTTTCTTT
TRBD2	TRBV12-3/TRBV12-4	TRBJ2-1	once	CASSLGLAGGYNNEQFF	TGTGCCAGCAGTTTGGGTCTAGCGGGAGGATACAACAATGAGCAGTTCTTC
.	TRBV7-9	TRBJ1-2	.	CASSLSRDQYGYTF	TGTGCCAGCAGCTTATCCCGGGACCAGTATGGCTACACCTTC
.	TRBV11-1	TRBJ2-3	.	CASSSQRGGRTATDTQYF	TGTGCCAGCAGCTCCCAAAGGGGGGGACGGACAGCCACAGATACGCAGTATTTT
.	TRBV20-1	TRBJ2-7	many	CSAKLRADYEQYF	TGCAGTGCTAAGTTACGGGCCGACTACGAGCAGTACTTC
.	TRBV19	TRBJ1-3	many	CASRDNNSGNTIYF	TGTGCCAGTAGAGACAATAACTCTGGAAACACCATATATTTT
TRBD1	TRBV28	TRBJ1-2	.	CASSTMTGAVGGYTF	TGTGCCAGCAGTACAATGACAGGGGCTGTTGGTGGCTACACCTTC
.	TRBV10-3	TRBJ1-2	few	CAISEYRTGYGYTF	TGTGCCATCAGTGAGTACAGGACCGGCTATGGCTACACCTTC
.	TRBV4-1	TRBJ2-7	few	CASSPVGSYEQYF	TGCGCCAGCAGCCCGGTTGGGTCCTACGAGCAGTACTTC
TRBD2	TRBV11-2	TRBJ2-1	.	CASSDRLAGDQQFF	TGTGCCAGCAGCGACAGACTAGCGGGAGATCAGCAGTTCTTC
.	TRBV6-2/TRBV6-3	TRBJ2-1	few	CASSYWEGAYNEQFF	TGTGCCAGCAGTTACTGGGAGGGGGCCTACAATGAGCAGTTCTTC
TRBD1	TRBV27	TRBJ2-1	few	CASSMGGQGFDEQFF	TGTGCCAGCAGTATGGGCGGACAGGGCTTCGATGAGCAGTTCTTC
.	TRBV24-1	TRBJ2-1	many	CATSAPGRGVHNEQFF	TGTGCCACCAGTGCTCCGGGTCGCGGCGTCCACAATGAGCAGTTCTTC
.	TRBV6-5	TRBJ2-7	few	CASSYAIEYNEQYF	TGTGCCAGCAGTTACGCTATTGAGTATAACGAGCAGTACTTC
.	TRBV4-1	TRBJ2-5	.	CASSQDPGLETQYF	TGCGCCAGCAGCCAAGATCCAGGGCTGGAGACCCAGTACTTC
TRBD2	TRBV20-1	TRBJ2-1	few	CSANQLAGGWDEQFF	TGCAGTGCGAACCAGCTAGCGGGAGGCTGGGATGAGCAGTTCTTC
.	TRBV12-3/TRBV12-4	TRBJ2-3	many	CASSNRDTQYF	TGTGCCAGCAGCAACAGGGATACGCAGTATTTT
.	TRBV20-1	TRBJ2-5	.	CSAPVLGETQYF	TGCAGTGCCCCCGTTTTGGGTGAGACCCAGTACTTC
.	TRBV27	TRBJ2-3	few	CTSKRSGQPGTDTQYF	TGCACCAGCAAACGGAGCGGTCAGCCCGGCACAGATACGCAGTATTTT
TRBD2	TRBV2	TRBJ2-1	.	CASAGLAEMEHNEQFF	TGTGCCAGCGCGGGACTAGCGGAAATGGAACACAATGAGCAGTTCTTC
TRBD1	TRBV4-3	TRBJ2-1	few	CASSQEEGAVDEQFF	TGCGCCAGCAGCCAAGAAGAGGGGGCCGTGGATGAGCAGTTCTTC
TRBD1	TRBV29-1	TRBJ2-1	many	CSVEAGTGGLINEQFF	TGCAGCGTTGAAGCAGGGACAGGGGGCTTAATCAATGAGCAGTTCTTC
.	TRBV20-1	TRBJ2-5	.	CSARAQGGGRERIRETQYF	TGCAGTGCTAGAGCCCAAGGGGGTGGGCGGGAGAGGATCCGTGAGACCCAGTACTTC
.	TRBV9	TRBJ2-1	few	CASSAPSGGSYNEQFF	TGTGCCAGCAGCGCCCCCTCAGGAGGGTCCTACAATGAGCAGTTCTTC
.	TRBV7-2	TRBJ1-1	.	CASSWIGEAEAFF	TGTGCCAGCAGCTGGATCGGGGAGGCTGAAGCTTTCTTT
.	TRBV20-1	TRBJ2-3	.	CSARALAVGTDTQYF	TGCAGTGCTAGAGCACTAGCTGTTGGCACAGATACGCAGTATTTT
TRBD2	TRBV7-2	TRBJ2-1	few	CASSLGAGGQFF	TGTGCCAGCAGCTTAGGGGCGGGAGGGCAGTTCTTC
TRBD2	TRBV10-3	TRBJ2-7	many	CAIKSSGGSYEQYF	TGTGCCATCAAGTCTTCGGGGGGCTCCTACGAGCAGTACTTC
TRBD2	TRBV29-1	TRBJ2-3	many	CSVLTGTRDVAADTQYF	TGCAGCGTACTGACCGGGACTAGGGATGTTGCTGCAGATACGCAGTATTTT
.	TRBV29-1	TRBJ2-1	few	CSVEDRGDPRDNEQFF	TGCAGCGTTGAAGATCGGGGAGATCCGCGAGACAATGAGCAGTTCTTC
TRBD2	TRBV6-5	TRBJ2-1	many	CASSRQGLAGVHEQFF	TGTGCCAGCAGTCGACAGGGACTAGCGGGAGTCCATGAGCAGTTCTTC
.	TRBV5-5	TRBJ2-1	.	CASRSELDPGLEQFF	TGTGCCAGCAGATCAGAACTAGATCCCGGGCTTGAGCAGTTCTTC
.	TRBV12-3/TRBV12-4	TRBJ2-7	.	CASSLGGTISYEQYF	TGTGCCAGCAGTTTGGGTGGGACCATATCCTACGAGCAGTACTTC